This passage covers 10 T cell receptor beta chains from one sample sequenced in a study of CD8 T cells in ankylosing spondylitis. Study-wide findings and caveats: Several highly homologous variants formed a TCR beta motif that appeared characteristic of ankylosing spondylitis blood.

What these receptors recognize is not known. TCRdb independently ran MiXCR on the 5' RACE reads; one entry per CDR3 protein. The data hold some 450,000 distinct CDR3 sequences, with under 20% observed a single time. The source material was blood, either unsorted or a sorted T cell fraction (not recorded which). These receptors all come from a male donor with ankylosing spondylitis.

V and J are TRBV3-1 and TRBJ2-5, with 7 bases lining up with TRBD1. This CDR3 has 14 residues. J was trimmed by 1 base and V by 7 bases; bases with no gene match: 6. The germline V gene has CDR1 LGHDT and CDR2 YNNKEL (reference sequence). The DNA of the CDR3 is TGTGCCAGCACAAGGGGGCAAGGCCAAGAGACCCAGTACTTC. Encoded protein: CASTRGQGQETQYF.

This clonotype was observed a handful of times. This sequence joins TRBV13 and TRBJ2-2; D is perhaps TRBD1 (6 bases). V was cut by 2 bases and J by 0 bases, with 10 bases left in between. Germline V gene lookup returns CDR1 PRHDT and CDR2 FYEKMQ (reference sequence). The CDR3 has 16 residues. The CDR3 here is CASSLLGAPNTGELFF. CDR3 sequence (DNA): TGTGCCAGCAGCTTACTGGGGGCCCCGAACACCGGGGAGCTGTTTTTT.

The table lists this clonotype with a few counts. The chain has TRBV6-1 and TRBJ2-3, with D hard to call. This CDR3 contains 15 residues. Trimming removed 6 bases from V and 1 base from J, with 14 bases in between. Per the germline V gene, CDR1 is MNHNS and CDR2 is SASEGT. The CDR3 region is CASRPLGRGTDTQYF. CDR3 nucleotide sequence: TGTGCCAGCAGGCCCCTGGGTCGTGGCACAGATACGCAGTATTTT.

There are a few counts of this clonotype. The CDR3 is CASSGDPYTEAFF. In nucleotides, the CDR3 is TGCGCCAGCAGCGGCGACCCTTACACTGAAGCTTTCTTT. The V and J genes are TRBV5-1 and TRBJ1-1, with D uncertain. Germline CDR1 is SGHRS and CDR2 is YFSETQ. Trimming took off 4 bases at V and 3 bases at J, with 10 bases between the two ends. This CDR3 region has 13 residues.

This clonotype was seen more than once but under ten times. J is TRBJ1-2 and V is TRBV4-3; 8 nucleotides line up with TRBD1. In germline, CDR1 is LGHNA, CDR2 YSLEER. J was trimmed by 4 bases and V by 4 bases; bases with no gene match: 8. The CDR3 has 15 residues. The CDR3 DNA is TGCGCCAGCAGCCGAGACAGGGGTTTGAGCTATGGCTACACCTTC. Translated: CASSRDRGLSYGYTF.

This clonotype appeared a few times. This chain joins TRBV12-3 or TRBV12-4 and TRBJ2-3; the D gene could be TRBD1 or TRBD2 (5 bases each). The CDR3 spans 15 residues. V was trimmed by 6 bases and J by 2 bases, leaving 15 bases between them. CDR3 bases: TGTGCCAGCAGGGGGGTGCGGAGATTCACAGATACGCAGTATTTT. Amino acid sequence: CASRGVRRFTDTQYF.

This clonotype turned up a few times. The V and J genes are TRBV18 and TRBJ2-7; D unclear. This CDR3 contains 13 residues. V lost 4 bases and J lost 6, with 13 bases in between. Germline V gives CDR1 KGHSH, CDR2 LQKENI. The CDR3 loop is CASSHDSGLEQYF. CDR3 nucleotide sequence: TGTGCCAGCTCACACGATTCTGGCCTCGAGCAGTACTTC.

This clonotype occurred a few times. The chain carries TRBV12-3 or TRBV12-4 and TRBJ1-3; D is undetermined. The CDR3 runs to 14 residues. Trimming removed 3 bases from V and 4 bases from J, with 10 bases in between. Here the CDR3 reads CASSLPSGGNTIYF. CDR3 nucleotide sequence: TGTGCCAGCAGTTTGCCTTCGGGGGGAAACACCATATATTTT.

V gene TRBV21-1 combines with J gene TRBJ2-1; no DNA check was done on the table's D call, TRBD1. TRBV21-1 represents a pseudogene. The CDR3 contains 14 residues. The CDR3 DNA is TGTGCCAGCCTCACCGGGACAGGGGGCAATGAGCAGTTCTTC. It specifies CASLTGTGGNEQFF.

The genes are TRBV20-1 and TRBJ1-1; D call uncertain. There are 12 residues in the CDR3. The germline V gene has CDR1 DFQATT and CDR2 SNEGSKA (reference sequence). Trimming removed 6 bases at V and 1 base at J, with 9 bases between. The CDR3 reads CSASLGNTEAFF. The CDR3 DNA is TGCAGTGCCTCCCTGGGGAACACTGAAGCTTTCTTT.